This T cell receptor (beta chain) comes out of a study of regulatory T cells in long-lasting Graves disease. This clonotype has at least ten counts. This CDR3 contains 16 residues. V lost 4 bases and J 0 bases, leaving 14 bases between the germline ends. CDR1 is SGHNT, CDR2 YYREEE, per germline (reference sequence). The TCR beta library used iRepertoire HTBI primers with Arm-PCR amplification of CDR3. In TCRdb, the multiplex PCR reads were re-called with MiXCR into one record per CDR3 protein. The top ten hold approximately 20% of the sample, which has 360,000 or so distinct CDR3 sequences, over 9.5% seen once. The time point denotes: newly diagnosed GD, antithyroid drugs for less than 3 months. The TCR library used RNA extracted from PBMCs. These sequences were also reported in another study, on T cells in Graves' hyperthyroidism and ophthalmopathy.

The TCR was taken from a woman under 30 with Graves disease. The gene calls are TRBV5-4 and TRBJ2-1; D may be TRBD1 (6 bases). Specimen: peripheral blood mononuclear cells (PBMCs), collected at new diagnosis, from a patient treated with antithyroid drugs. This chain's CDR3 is CASSGTGMGSYNEQFF. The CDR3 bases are TGTGCCAGCAGCGGAACAGGGATGGGCTCCTACAATGAGCAGTTCTTC.